This entry features one T cell receptor beta chain sequence. The assay was immunoSEQ multiplex PCR, and TCRdb's table has in-frame clones only and misses some. Of 45,000 to 60,000 clones listed, around nine tenths are singletons. The sample originates from a study of PD-L1 blockade in urothelial cancer. Time point given: peripheral blood 6 weeks after treatment start. The material sequenced was PBMCs, taken around atezolizumab (anti-PD-L1) treatment. The TCR was taken from a man in his sixties with urothelial cancer.

The CDR3 loop reads CASSFSGNSYNEQFF. The CDR3 DNA reads as TGTGCCAGCAGTTTTAGCGGAAACTCCTACAATGAGCAGTTCTTC. The chain employs TRBV28 and TRBJ2-1, with D tentatively TRBD2 (6 bases). The CDR3 is made up of 15 amino acids. Germline V gene lookup returns CDR1 MDHEN and CDR2 SYDVKM. V was cut by 3 bases and J by 0 bases, with 9 bases left in between. Full variable domain (missing parts from reference TRBV28 and TRBJ2-1): DVKVTQSSRYLVKRTGEKVFLECVQDMDHENMFWYRQDPGLGLRLIYFSYDVKMKEKGDIPEGYSVSREKKERFSLILESASTNQTSMYLCASSFSGNSYNEQFFGPGTRLTVL.